In its sample, the clone carrying this T cell receptor (beta chain) was seen many times. Its antigen is currently unknown. Each CDR3 protein gets one entry after TCRdb re-called the reads with MiXCR. The sample yields a few hundred thousand distinct CDR3 sequences, 15% to 20% seen once. This record comes from a study of T cell repertoires in cytomegalovirus infection. Study context: Shared public TCR beta signatures pointed to both CMV infection and a matching HLA type.

Study observations and caveats: Pooled public TCR beta family frequency picked out CMV carriers with the relevant HLA. Within the response measured ex vivo, HLA-C-restricted CMV-specific TCR beta clonotypes were dominant.

Sequencing was done on a sample of PBMCs. The sequence came from a human donor in good health (CMV status not recorded). Some clones in this sample may be carry-over from other donors' samples.

The CDR3 loop reads CASSLTTVTDTQYF. CDR3 DNA: TGTGCCAGCAGCCTTACGACGGTGACAGATACGCAGTATTTT. The chain combines TRBV7-9 with TRBJ2-3, with D hard to call. The CDR3 is 14 residues long. Deletions cut 5 bases from V and 3 bases from J, with 12 bases between. Germline V gene lookup returns CDR1 SEHNR and CDR2 FQNEAQ (reference sequence).